Listed below are T cell receptor beta chains from one sample, sequenced in a study of PD-L1 blockade in urothelial cancer. Repertoires were generated with immunoSEQ multiplex PCR, while TCRdb's copy carries only in-frame clones and drops some. The data contain 75,000 to 100,000 clones, around four fifths of them seen just once; the ten biggest clones take up roughly 8%. Sample: PBMCs, taken around atezolizumab (anti-PD-L1) treatment. Receptor source: a man aged 70-80 years with urothelial cancer. CDR3s include the opening cysteine and the closing phenylalanine or tryptophan. Each record gives: J gene, D gene, V gene, CDR3 length, clone size, CDR3 protein, CDR3 DNA. The D gene is left open where the match is weak. Clone size, where shown, is once, few, many, or a class for clones that have expanded.

TRBJ1-3 | NA | TRBV10-1 | 15 | NA | CASRDGGNSGNTIYF | TGCGCCAGCAGGGACGGGGGGAACTCTGGAAACACCATATATTTT
TRBJ1-5 | NA | TRBV19 | 14 | NA | CASSTPGGNQPQHF | TGTGCCAGTAGTACCCCCGGGGGCAATCAGCCCCAGCATTTT
TRBJ2-1 | TRBD2 | TRBV27 | 14 | NA | CASNPGRALGEQFF | TGTGCCAGCAACCCCGGGAGGGCACTTGGTGAGCAGTTCTTC
TRBJ2-5 | NA | TRBV11-1 | 15 | NA | CASSPRLGGGETQYF | TGTGCCAGCAGCCCGCGACTAGGAGGGGGCGAGACCCAGTACTTC
TRBJ1-2 | NA | TRBV9 | 17 | NA | CASSVDYGWGGTYGYTF | TGTGCCAGCAGCGTAGATTACGGCTGGGGGGGGACCTATGGCTACACCTTC
TRBJ2-2 | NA | TRBV4-3 | 14 | once | CASSVGQMGGELFF | TGCGCCAGCAGCGTTGGACAGATGGGCGGGGAGCTGTTTTTT
TRBJ2-7 | NA | TRBV5-4 | 15 | NA | CASSSRVDLVAEQYF | TGTGCCAGCAGCTCTCGGGTGGACTTGGTTGCAGAGCAGTACTTC
TRBJ2-5 | NA | TRBV4-1 | 15 | NA | CASSQLPRFQETQYF | TGCGCCAGCAGCCAACTCCCTAGATTCCAAGAGACCCAGTACTTC
TRBJ2-3 | NA | TRBV2 | 13 | once | CASDGQLPDTQYF | TGTGCCAGCGACGGACAACTCCCAGATACGCAGTATTTT
TRBJ2-3 | TRBD2 | TRBV5-1 | 15 | NA | CASSSTSSSTDTQYF | TGCGCCAGCAGTTCGACTAGCAGCTCTACAGATACGCAGTATTTT
TRBJ2-1 | NA | TRBV19 | 16 | NA | CASSRTGSADYNEQFF | TGTGCCAGTAGTAGAACAGGGAGCGCCGACTACAATGAGCAGTTCTTC
TRBJ2-1 | TRBD2 | TRBV4-1 | 18 | NA | CASSQETSGGAFVNEQFF | TGCGCCAGCAGCCAGGAGACTAGCGGGGGGGCCTTTGTGAATGAGCAGTTCTTC
TRBJ2-2 | TRBD2 | TRBV5-5 | 16 | NA | CASSSLAGANTGELFF | TGTGCCAGCAGCTCTCTGGCGGGAGCGAACACCGGGGAGCTGTTTTTT
TRBJ1-1 | TRBD1 | TRBV5-1 | 14 | NA | CASSSARDSAEAFF | TGCGCCAGCAGCTCCGCCCGGGACAGTGCCGAAGCTTTCTTT
TRBJ1-1 | TRBD1 | TRBV10-3 | 16 | NA | CAISGVGTGRGTEAFF | TGTGCCATCAGTGGGGTAGGGACAGGACGGGGCACTGAAGCTTTCTTT
TRBJ2-7 | TRBD1 | TRBV2 | 14 | NA | CASRGTVLTYEQYF | TGTGCCAGCAGGGGGACAGTTTTAACCTACGAGCAGTACTTC
TRBJ1-4 | TRBD1 | TRBV4-1 | 15 | NA | CASSQQGATNEKLFF | TGCGCCAGCAGCCAGCAGGGGGCAACTAATGAAAAACTGTTTTTT
TRBJ2-7 | NA | TRBV6-7 | 16 | NA | CASSYPRSVGGREQYF | TGTGCCAGCAGTTACCCCCGAAGTGTGGGGGGACGAGAGCAGTACTTC
TRBJ2-1 | TRBD2 | TRBV4-2 | 16 | NA | CASSQDTSGSRNEQFF | TGTGCCAGCAGCCAAGACACTAGCGGGAGTAGGAATGAGCAGTTCTTC
TRBJ2-5 | TRBD1 | TRBV30 | 12 | NA | CAYRQGSETQYF | TGTGCCTATAGACAGGGTTCGGAGACCCAGTACTTC
TRBJ2-7 | NA | TRBV7-9 | 13 | NA | CASSLNSGYEQYF | TGTGCCAGCAGCTTAAATTCAGGCTACGAGCAGTACTTC
TRBJ2-2 | TRBD1 | TRBV19 | 15 | NA | CASRSQGAINGELFF | TGTGCCAGTAGGTCACAGGGGGCAATTAACGGGGAGCTGTTTTTT
TRBJ2-1 | TRBD2 | TRBV30 | 12 | NA | CAWRGGEDEQFF | TGTGCCTGGAGGGGGGGGGAGGATGAGCAGTTCTTC
TRBJ2-7 | NA | TRBV28 | 13 | NA | CASSLGLAYEQYF | TGTGCCAGCAGTTTGGGGCTAGCGTACGAGCAGTACTTC
TRBJ2-3 | TRBD2 | TRBV9 | 18 | NA | CASSAGLAADTSTDTQYF | TGTGCCAGCAGTGCGGGACTAGCGGCCGATACTAGCACAGATACGCAGTATTTT
TRBJ2-2 | TRBD1 | TRBV18 | 15 | NA | CASSRDRGYTGELFF | TGTGCCAGCTCGCGGGACAGGGGGTACACCGGGGAGCTGTTTTTT
TRBJ1-1 | NA | TRBV5-5 | 13 | once | CASSSPGLSEAFF | TGTGCCAGCAGCTCCCCGGGTCTGTCTGAAGCTTTCTTT
TRBJ1-1 | NA | TRBV6-6 | 13 | few | CASSYTGGTEAFF | TGTGCCAGCAGTTATACCGGGGGCACTGAAGCTTTCTTT
TRBJ2-1 | TRBD1 | TRBV5-4 | 17 | NA | CASSFPLPGQGINEQFF | TGTGCCAGCAGCTTCCCTTTACCGGGACAGGGGATTAATGAGCAGTTCTTC
TRBJ2-1 | NA | TRBV2 | 12 | NA | CASSVQGNEQFF | TGTGCCAGCAGTGTACAGGGTAATGAGCAGTTCTTC
TRBJ2-7 | TRBD1 | TRBV5-1 | 14 | NA | CASSLGQGWAEQYF | TGCGCCAGCAGCCTGGGACAGGGGTGGGCCGAGCAGTACTTC
TRBJ1-5 | NA | TRBV2 | 15 | NA | CASSGQGRSNQPQHF | TGTGCCAGCAGCGGGCAGGGTCGGAGCAATCAGCCCCAGCATTTT
TRBJ1-2 | NA | TRBV19 | 15 | NA | CASSMGGFAAYGYTF | TGTGCCAGTAGTATGGGCGGGTTCGCGGCCTATGGCTACACCTTC
TRBJ1-5 | NA | TRBV2 | 12 | NA | CAQGQGNQPQHF | TGTGCTCAGGGGCAGGGAAATCAGCCCCAGCATTTT
TRBJ2-5 | NA | TRBV4-1 | 13 | NA | CASSPGGQETQYF | TGCGCCAGCAGCCCCGGGGGACAAGAGACCCAGTACTTC
TRBJ2-1 | TRBD2 | TRBV18 | 15 | NA | CASSPAGLALNEQFF | TGTGCCAGCTCCCCAGCGGGACTAGCGTTGAATGAGCAGTTCTTC
TRBJ2-7 | TRBD1 | TRBV6-1 | 17 | NA | CASSEALGQGVPYEQYF | TGTGCCAGCAGTGAAGCACTAGGACAGGGAGTCCCCTACGAGCAGTACTTC
TRBJ2-4 | TRBD1 | TRBV7-6 | 15 | NA | CASSQQQGEKNIQYF | TGTGCCAGCAGCCAACAACAGGGGGAAAAAAACATTCAGTACTTC
TRBJ1-1 | NA | TRBV7-9 | 14 | NA | CASTPLWANTEAFF | TGTGCCAGCACCCCCCTTTGGGCAAACACTGAAGCTTTCTTT
TRBJ1-1 | TRBD1 | TRBV5-4 | 15 | NA | CASSFRQGLNTEAFF | TGTGCCAGCAGCTTTCGACAGGGCTTGAACACTGAAGCTTTCTTT
TRBJ1-1 | NA | TRBV5-6 | 14 | NA | CASSPLGQNTEAFF | TGTGCCAGCAGCCCTCTGGGACAGAACACTGAAGCTTTCTTT
TRBJ2-2 | TRBD1 | TRBV5-1 | 16 | NA | CASSQTGGESAGELFF | TGCGCCAGCAGCCAAACAGGGGGCGAGAGCGCCGGGGAGCTGTTTTTT
TRBJ2-2 | TRBD2 | TRBV6-6 | 15 | NA | CASSPSGGAGGELFF | TGTGCCAGCAGTCCCAGCGGGGGGGCTGGCGGGGAGCTGTTTTTT
TRBJ2-5 | NA | TRBV6-1 | 13 | NA | CASSELSQETQYF | TGTGCCAGCAGTGAACTCTCCCAAGAGACCCAGTACTTC
TRBJ1-5 | NA | TRBV19 | 12 | NA | CARADPGQPQHF | TGTGCCAGGGCAGATCCAGGTCAGCCCCAGCATTTT
TRBJ1-1 | NA | TRBV19 | 15 | NA | CASSRGGRGRTEAFF | TGTGCCAGTAGTAGAGGCGGCAGGGGTCGCACTGAAGCTTTCTTT
TRBJ2-1 | TRBD2 | TRBV5-4 | 16 | NA | CASSSASGSSYNEQFF | TGTGCCAGCAGCTCGGCTAGCGGGAGCTCCTACAATGAGCAGTTCTTC
TRBJ2-4 | TRBD1 | TRBV6-1 | 13 | NA | CASSLTGKDIQYF | TGTGCCAGCAGCCTGACAGGGAAGGACATTCAGTACTTC
TRBJ1-4 | NA | TRBV10-3 | 14 | NA | CASSQEATNEKLFF | TGTGCCTCGTCTCAGGAGGCAACTAATGAAAAACTGTTTTTT
TRBJ1-2 | NA | TRBV15 | 13 | once | CATSRDRGGGYTF | TGTGCCACCAGCAGAGATCGGGGTGGCGGCTACACCTTC